A single sample gave rise to the 22 T cell receptor beta chains below, sequenced in a study of blood T cell repertoires in COVID-19. Clones were read by immunoSEQ multiplex PCR, and TCRdb kept only the in-frame ones, dropping some. The repertoire has tens of thousands of clones, roughly nine tenths of them found once; the top ten carry about 5.3%. The specimen was peripheral blood. These receptors all stem from a man aged 55 to 70 with active COVID-19.

V gene TRBV27 combines with J gene TRBJ2-5; the D gene is possibly TRBD2 (6 bases). This CDR3 region has 16 residues. Germline loops: CDR1 MNHEY, CDR2 SMNVEV (reference sequence). V was trimmed by 1 base and J by 2 bases, leaving 14 bases between them. The CDR3, as DNA: TGTGCCAGCAGTTTATGGGTAGGCGGGGCGCAAGAGACCCAGTACTTC. Translating it yields CASSLWVGGAQETQYF.

CDR3 nucleotides: TGTGCCAGCAGCGACGGACAGGGGCGACCCTACAATGAGCAGTTCTTC. Amino acid sequence: CASSDGQGRPYNEQFF. V gene TRBV5-4 combines with J gene TRBJ2-1; 9 nucleotides agree with TRBD1. Losses at the gene ends were 4 bases for V and 2 bases for J; bases not matched to a gene: 7. The CDR3 is made up of 16 amino acids. Germline lookup yields CDR1 SGHNT and CDR2 YYREEE (reference sequence). Based on the CDR3 plus reference TRBV5-4 and TRBJ2-1, the full variable domain is ETGVTQSPTHLIKTRGQQVTLRCSSQSGHNTVSWYQQALGQGPQFIFQYYREEENGRGNFPPRFSGLQFPNYSSELNVNALELDDSALYLCASSDGQGRPYNEQFFGPGTRLTVL.

The rearrangement uses TRBV5-4 and TRBJ2-1; 8 bases line up with TRBD2. V lost 4 bases, J lost 10 bases, and 10 bases stayed unmatched. Per germline, CDR1 SGHNT and CDR2 YYREEE (reference sequence). This CDR3 is built from 14 residues. The CDR3 reads CASSARAGDREQFF. CDR3 DNA: TGTGCCAGCAGCGCCCGAGCGGGGGATCGGGAGCAGTTCTTC.

This clone was seen once. The chain employs TRBV7-9 and TRBJ2-2; 7 positions match TRBD2. In germline, CDR1 is SEHNR, CDR2 FQNEAQ (reference sequence). The J segment lost 4 bases and the V segment lost 6 bases, leaving 11 bases of the junction unmatched. CDR3 size: 16 residues. In DNA form, the CDR3 reads TGTGCCAGCAGATCTGCGCACACGGGGGGCACCGGGGAGCTGTTTTTT. This gives the protein CASRSAHTGGTGELFF.

The rearrangement joins TRBV7-2 to TRBJ2-1; 8 bases match TRBD2. Trimming cost V 2 bases and J 6 bases; bases outside gene matches: 6. CDR1 and CDR2 from the germline V gene are SGHTA and FQGNSA. The CDR3 contains 15 residues. The chain's CDR3 is CASSLLAGSVNEQFF. CDR3 in DNA: TGTGCCAGCAGCTTACTAGCGGGTTCGGTCAATGAGCAGTTCTTC. Based on the CDR3 plus reference TRBV7-2 and TRBJ2-1, the full variable domain is GAGVSQSPSNKVTEKGKDVELRCDPISGHTALYWYRQSLGQGLEFLIYFQGNSAPDKSGLPSDRFSAERTGGSVSTLTIQRTQQEDSAVYLCASSLLAGSVNEQFFGPGTRLTVL.

The V call is TRBV5-6, the J call TRBJ2-7; 8 bases agree with TRBD1. Losses at the gene ends were 4 bases for V and 1 base for J; bases not matched to a gene: 13. The CDR3 totals 17 residues. Germline V gene data show CDR1 as SGHDT and CDR2 as YYEEEE. Written as DNA, the CDR3 is TGTGCCAGCAGCCCCGCAGGGGCAGGGGGCAGGTCCTACGAGCAGTACTTC. Protein product: CASSPAGAGGRSYEQYF.

The rearrangement uses TRBV9 and TRBJ2-1; TRBD2 agrees at 8 bases. The CDR3 is 16 amino acids. Per the germline V gene, CDR1 is SGDLS and CDR2 is YYNGEE. V lost 4 bases and J lost 5; bases outside the gene matches: 11. Written as DNA, the CDR3 is TGTGCCAGCAGCTCCGGCGGGGGGTATTCCCACAATGAGCAGTTCTTC. Its protein is CASSSGGGYSHNEQFF.

V usage is TRBV11-3 and J usage is TRBJ2-1; 7 bases line up with TRBD2. The germline gives CDR1 SGHNT, CDR2 YENEEA. The CDR3 loop spans 15 amino acids. The V segment lost 2 bases and the J segment 5 bases; nucleotides outside the gene matches: 6. CDR3 nucleotide sequence: TGTGCCAGCAGCTTACGAGGGAGGGCCGACAATGAGCAGTTCTTC. This translates into CASSLRGRADNEQFF.

The chain uses TRBV10-3 and TRBJ2-7; TRBD1 matches at 10 bases. The V gene end was trimmed by 7 bases and the J gene end by 3 bases; junction bases not matched to a gene: 12. The CDR3 length is 16 residues. Germline V lookup: CDR1 ENHRY, CDR2 SYGVKD. Here the CDR3 DNA reads TGTGCCATCACCCCGGAGACAGGGACAGGGGTCTACGAGCAGTACTTC. Residues: CAITPETGTGVYEQYF.

The chain carries TRBV7-8 and TRBJ2-3, with 10 bases aligning to TRBD1. From germline, CDR1 is SGHVS and CDR2 FQNEAQ. The CDR3 loop spans 13 amino acids. V shed 8 bases and J 8 bases; nucleotides not matched to a gene: 7. In nucleotides, the CDR3 is TGTGCCAGCTCCGACAGGGGGCTCGGTACGCAGTATTTT. Its protein is CASSDRGLGTQYF. Combining the CDR3 with reference TRBV7-8 and TRBJ2-3 gives the whole variable domain GAGVSQSPRYKVAKRGQDVALRCDPISGHVSLFWYQQALGQGPEFLTYFQNEAQLDKSGLPSDRFFAERPEGSVSTLKIQRTQQEDSAVYLCASSDRGLGTQYFGPGTRLTVL.

The chain carries TRBV9 and TRBJ2-1, with TRBD1 matching 8 bases. Germline CDR1 and CDR2: SGDLS and YYNGEE. The CDR3 contains 20 residues. J gave up 2 bases and V 4 bases, and 20 bases lay outside the gene matches. The CDR3 coding sequence is TGTGCCAGCAGCCCAAGGACAGGGAACCTAGCGACGGGCACCTACAATGAGCAGTTCTTC. It encodes CASSPRTGNLATGTYNEQFF.

V usage is TRBV27 and J usage is TRBJ2-5, with 8 positions matching TRBD1. CDR1 is MNHEY, CDR2 SMNVEV, per germline (reference sequence). The CDR3 totals 13 residues. V dropped 7 bases and J dropped 4; count of bases not matched to a gene: 5. The CDR3 protein is CASKLRGRETQYF. In nucleotides, the CDR3 is TGTGCCAGCAAACTCAGGGGGCGAGAGACCCAGTACTTC.

The genes are TRBV30 and TRBJ2-1, with 7 bases lining up with TRBD2. This CDR3 has 17 amino acids. Germline CDR1 reads GTSNPN; CDR2 reads SVGIG (reference sequence). V dropped 1 base and J dropped 4; count of bases not matched to a gene: 13. This CDR3 reads CAWSGNNRREGYNEQFF. The CDR3 DNA follows: TGTGCCTGGAGTGGGAACAACCGCAGGGAGGGGTACAATGAGCAGTTCTTC. The variable domain in full, completed from reference TRBV30 and TRBJ2-1, reads SQTIHQWPATLVQPVGSPLSLECTVEGTSNPNLYWYRQAAGRGLQLLFYSVGIGQISSEVPQNLSASRPQDRQFILSSKKLLLSDSGFYLCAWSGNNRREGYNEQFFGPGTRLTVL.

The genes are TRBV11-2 and TRBJ2-2, with 7 bases aligning to TRBD1. CDR1 and CDR2 (germline): SGHAT, FQNNGV. The length of the CDR3 is 13 residues. With V trimmed by 8 bases and J by 7 bases, 7 bases remained unmatched. The CDR3 region is CASGDSFGGELFF. In nucleotides, the CDR3 is TGTGCCAGCGGGGACAGCTTTGGCGGGGAGCTGTTTTTT.

The V gene is TRBV20-1, the J gene TRBJ2-5; either TRBD1 or TRBD2 may fit D (5 bases each). Germline V gene data show CDR1 as DFQATT and CDR2 as SNEGSKA (reference sequence). The CDR3 runs to 14 residues. The V end was cut by 3 bases, the J end by 2 bases, with 13 bases between. CDR3 coding DNA: TGCAGTGCTAGTGGGGCTAGCAGTCAAGAGACCCAGTACTTC. This translates into CSASGASSQETQYF.

This sequence joins TRBV3-1 (or the pseudogene TRBV3-2) and TRBJ2-1; TRBD2 matches 10 bases. V lost 0 bases, J lost 5 bases, and 4 bases stayed unmatched. Germline V gives CDR1 LGHDT, CDR2 YNNKEL (reference sequence). The CDR3 sequence is 16 residues long. The CDR3 is CASSQELAGYNNEQFF. The CDR3 nucleotides are TGTGCCAGCAGCCAAGAACTAGCGGGATATAACAATGAGCAGTTCTTC.

V and J are TRBV19 and TRBJ2-1; 11 positions agree with TRBD2. V lost 4 bases, J lost 6 bases, and 5 bases stayed unmatched. Germline V CDR1 and CDR2: LNHDA, SQIVND (reference sequence). The length of the CDR3 is 15 residues. CDR3 bases: TGTGCCAGTAGTACACTAGCGGGAGAACCCAATGAGCAGTTCTTC. It codes for CASSTLAGEPNEQFF.

The V gene is TRBV7-2, the J gene TRBJ2-5; TRBD2 matches 11 bases. The CDR3 consists of 17 residues. Germline CDR1 and CDR2: SGHTA and FQGNSA. The junction had 13 bases not matched to a gene; V was cut back by 5 bases and J by 5 bases. DNA for the CDR3: TGTGCCAGCAGCCCGCGGGGTCTAGCGGGAGGTCGGGAGACCCAGTACTTC. Translation: CASSPRGLAGGRETQYF. Full variable domain (rest looked up from reference TRBV7-2 and TRBJ2-5): GAGVSQSPSNKVTEKGKDVELRCDPISGHTALYWYRQSLGQGLEFLIYFQGNSAPDKSGLPSDRFSAERTGGSVSTLTIQRTQQEDSAVYLCASSPRGLAGGRETQYFGPGTRLLVL.

The rearrangement joins TRBV6-1 to TRBJ2-5; D is possibly TRBD1 (5 bases). Deletions cut 1 base from V and 5 bases from J, with 11 bases between. CDR3 length: 14 residues. Per the germline V gene, CDR1 is MNHNS and CDR2 is SASEGT. Here the CDR3 DNA reads TGTGCCAGCAGTGAAGGGCAGGGCTGGGAGACCCAGTACTTC. Residues: CASSEGQGWETQYF.

This clone was seen once. V and J are TRBV5-6 and TRBJ2-7; a possible D gene is TRBD1 (5 bases). This CDR3 is built from 13 residues. V gave up 0 bases and J gave up 5 bases, with 9 bases separating them. Germline V CDR1 and CDR2: SGHDT, YYEEEE. CDR3 region: CASSLGQQNEQYF. DNA for the CDR3: TGTGCCAGCAGCTTGGGACAGCAAAACGAGCAGTACTTC.

This sequence joins TRBV3-1 (or the pseudogene TRBV3-2) and TRBJ2-6; a weak D match, TRBD2 (7 bases). There are 12 residues in the CDR3. The V gene lost 7 bases and the J gene lost 17 bases, with 18 bases spanning the gap. Germline V gene sequence: CDR1 LGHDT, CDR2 YNNKEL (reference sequence). The CDR3 reads CASTHRGATLTF. CDR3 sequence (DNA): TGTGCCAGCACCCACCGGGGGGCTACCTTGACTTTC.

The rearrangement links TRBV9 to TRBJ2-3, with D perhaps matching TRBD2 (5 bases). Germline V gene sequence: CDR1 SGDLS, CDR2 YYNGEE. V was cut by 3 bases and J by 6 bases, with 20 bases left in between. The CDR3 is made up of 16 amino acids. In DNA form, the CDR3 reads TGTGCCAGCAGCGCGCCAGTAGGTGGGAGTGGGGATACGCAGTATTTT. The encoded protein is CASSAPVGGSGDTQYF.